Shown below are 13 T cell receptor beta chains from a single sample sequenced in a study of regulatory T cells in long-lasting Graves disease. Arm-PCR with iRepertoire HTBI primers amplified the CDR3 regions for these TCR beta libraries. TCRdb reanalysed the multiplex PCR reads using MiXCR and keeps one entry per CDR3 protein. This table holds 620,000 or so distinct CDR3 sequences, roughly 15% found once. This sample's time point: newly diagnosed GD, antithyroid drugs for less than 3 months. TCR sequences were obtained from RNA taken from PBMCs. A further study also used this sample, focusing on T cells in Graves' hyperthyroidism and ophthalmopathy.

Source: peripheral blood mononuclear cells (PBMCs), taken at new diagnosis, from a patient treated with antithyroid drugs. The source is a woman in her 30s with Graves disease.

The genes are TRBV19 and TRBJ1-5; 8 bases line up with TRBD1. The germline CDR1 and CDR2 sequences are LNHDA and SQIVND (reference sequence). With V trimmed by 6 bases and J by 9 bases, 13 bases remained unmatched. CDR3 length: 15 residues. The CDR3 reads CASSQGALFGGPQHF. The CDR3 region has the DNA TGTGCCAGTAGCCAGGGGGCCCTCTTTGGAGGGCCCCAGCATTTT.

This clonotype occurred many times. This chain joins TRBV6-1 and TRBJ2-7; D ambiguous. There are 14 residues in the CDR3. Trimming took off 7 bases at V and 1 base at J, with 14 bases between the two ends. Germline loops: CDR1 MNHNS, CDR2 SASEGT. CDR3 in amino acids: CASKPGQASYEQYF. The CDR3, as DNA: TGTGCCAGCAAGCCGGGTCAGGCATCCTACGAGCAGTACTTC.

The J gene is TRBJ1-2, the V gene TRBV6-1; D is possibly TRBD1 (5 bases). Germline V gene data show CDR1 as MNHNS and CDR2 as SASEGT. The length of the CDR3 is 14 residues. Trimming removed 8 bases at V and 1 base at J, with 14 bases between. CDR3 in amino acids: CASAPGGINYGYTF. The CDR3, as DNA: TGTGCCAGCGCCCCCGGGGGGATTAACTATGGCTACACCTTC.

Comment on this clonotype: A much larger clonotype is one base distant, so this may be a read error. Lacking the conserved final phenylalanine or tryptophan, this CDR3 likely reflects a read error. The chain's CDR3 is CASRARNTEAFL. DNA of the CDR3: TGTGCCAGCCGCGCACGGAACACTGAAGCTTTCCTT. The chain employs TRBV27 and TRBJ1-1, with D uncertain. Germline V CDR1 and CDR2: MNHEY, SMNVEV (reference sequence). Between the trimmed V and J ends, which lost 8 bases and 1 base, there was a span of 8 bases. The CDR3 has 12 amino acids.

As for this clonotype: A junction end diverges from the germline sequence, so it may reflect a read error. The chain uses TRBV6-5 and TRBJ1-1; D remains ambiguous. CDR1 MNHEY and CDR2 SVGAGI come from the germline V gene. This CDR3 spans 15 amino acids. CDR3 in amino acids: CASSYGPPEYAEAFF. As DNA, the CDR3 is TGTGCCAGTAGTTACGGGCCCCCCGAATACGCTGAAGCTTTCTTT.

V is TRBV28 and J is TRBJ2-3, with 12 bases aligning to TRBD2. The ends lost 7 bases at V and 0 bases at J; junction bases unmatched: 11. The germline CDR1 and CDR2 sequences are MDHEN and SYDVKM. The CDR3 runs to 18 residues. The CDR3 DNA is TGTGCCAGCACCCTGGGGGTCGGGACTAGCGGGAGCACAGATACGCAGTATTTT. Translated: CASTLGVGTSGSTDTQYF.

Many counts were recorded for this clonotype. The chain joins TRBV7-2 to TRBJ2-1, with 8 bases identical to TRBD2. The CDR3 runs 16 residues. V lost 5 bases and J lost 2; bases outside the gene matches: 8. Per germline, CDR1 SGHTA and CDR2 FQGNSA. This CDR3 reads CASSPYGTRPYNEQFF. Written as DNA, the CDR3 is TGTGCCAGCAGCCCATACGGGACTAGGCCCTACAATGAGCAGTTCTTC.

This clonotype was seen only a few times. This sequence joins TRBV28 and TRBJ1-1, with D possibly being TRBD1 (5 bases). V lost 3 bases, J lost 7 bases, and 9 bases lay in between. Looked up from germline, CDR1 is MDHEN and CDR2 is SYDVKM. CDR3 length: 12 residues. The CDR3 region is CASSFSGREAFF. The CDR3 DNA follows: TGTGCCAGCAGTTTTTCGGGGCGTGAAGCTTTCTTT. Drawing the rest from reference TRBV28 and TRBJ1-1, the complete variable domain is DVKVTQSSRYLVKRTGEKVFLECVQDMDHENMFWYRQDPGLGLRLIYFSYDVKMKEKGDIPEGYSVSREKKERFSLILESASTNQTSMYLCASSFSGREAFFGQGTRLTVV.

In its sample, this clonotype was seen many times. The V gene is TRBV11-2, the J gene TRBJ2-2; D might be TRBD1 (5 bases). The V gene's germline CDR1 is SGHAT and CDR2 FQNNGV. Deletions cut 7 bases from V and 8 bases from J, with 14 bases between. The CDR3 consists of 13 residues. The CDR3 reads CASKTRVPGELFF. CDR3 sequence (DNA): TGTGCCAGCAAAACCAGGGTACCGGGGGAGCTGTTTTTT.

In its sample, this clonotype was seen many times. The chain combines TRBV3-1 with TRBJ2-7; 7 bases match TRBD2. Trimming cost V 6 bases and J 0 bases; bases outside gene matches: 5. Germline CDR1 and CDR2: LGHDT and YNNKEL (reference sequence). The length of the CDR3 is 14 residues. Here the CDR3 DNA reads TGTGCCAGCAGTTCTAGCGGCTTCTCCTACGAGCAGTACTTC. Its protein is CASSSSGFSYEQYF.

This clonotype was detected many times. This rearrangement joins TRBV7-2 to TRBJ2-7, with 7 bases that match TRBD2. The V segment lost 2 bases and the J segment 3 bases; nucleotides outside the gene matches: 7. The CDR3 extends over 15 amino acids. Germline lookup yields CDR1 SGHTA and CDR2 FQGNSA. The DNA for the CDR3 is TGTGCCAGCAGCTTAAGGTACGGGAGGATCTACGAGCAGTACTTC. Its protein product is CASSLRYGRIYEQYF.

V usage is TRBV6-1 and J usage is TRBJ1-1, with D possibly matching TRBD1 (6 bases). The CDR3 runs to 14 residues. Germline V gene lookup returns CDR1 MNHNS and CDR2 SASEGT. V was cut by 6 bases and J by 5 bases, with 16 bases left in between. CDR3 DNA: TGTGCCAGCAGGAGGGGGGGGGAAGGAACTGAAGCTTTCTTT. Translating gives CASRRGGEGTEAFF.

The chain employs TRBV7-2 and TRBJ2-1; D may match TRBD1 or TRBD2 (6 bases each). This CDR3 is 14 amino acids long. Between the trimmed V and J ends, which lost 5 bases and 10 bases, there was a span of 18 bases. The V gene's germline CDR1 is SGHTA and CDR2 FQGNSA. The CDR3 DNA sequence: TGTGCCAGCAGCCCCACCCGGGACACTAGCGAGCAGTTCTTC. Encoded protein: CASSPTRDTSEQFF.